These 8 T cell receptor beta chains share one sample of origin, sequenced in a study of blood T cell repertoires in COVID-19. The method was immunoSEQ multiplex PCR; TCRdb's version includes in-frame clones alone and lacks a portion of them. The repertoire includes roughly 100,000 clones, 75% to 90% of them detected once, and 10% to 15% sits in the top ten. The sequenced sample consisted of peripheral blood. Receptors were obtained from a human donor in a cohort sampled during active or convalescent COVID-19.

The chain is built from TRBV30 and TRBJ2-1; 13 bases are shared with TRBD2. CDR3 size: 15 residues. Germline V gene data show CDR1 as GTSNPN and CDR2 as SVGIG (reference sequence). V lost 4 bases, J lost 9 bases, and 9 bases stayed unmatched. CDR3 nucleotides: TGTGCCTGGACTCAACTAGCGGGGGGGCCGGTTGAGCAGTTCTTC. This codes for CAWTQLAGGPVEQFF.

The chain joins TRBV30 to TRBJ1-1; D is unresolved. Germline V CDR1 and CDR2: GTSNPN, SVGIG (reference sequence). Trimming took 5 bases from V and 5 from J, leaving 15 bases between them. The CDR3 covers 13 residues. The CDR3 protein is CAWSPESWTEAFF. CDR3 sequence (DNA): TGTGCCTGGTCCCCCGAGAGTTGGACTGAAGCTTTCTTT.

The chain has TRBV28 and TRBJ1-5, with D hard to call. Germline V gives CDR1 MDHEN, CDR2 SYDVKM. Trimming cost V 3 bases and J 2 bases, with 5 bases left between them. The CDR3 is 13 residues long. The CDR3 sequence is CASSFSGNQPQHF. Written as DNA, the CDR3 is TGTGCCAGCAGTTTTTCAGGCAATCAGCCCCAGCATTTT.

V usage is TRBV18 and J usage is TRBJ2-5, with a possible D match to TRBD2 (5 bases). The germline CDR1 and CDR2 sequences are KGHSH and LQKENI. The germline V and J ends were trimmed by 2 bases and 4 bases, with 5 bases remaining between them. The CDR3 sequence is 12 residues long. CDR3 nucleotides: TGTGCCAGCTCACCAGCGGGAGAGACCCAGTACTTC. It yields the protein CASSPAGETQYF.

V gene TRBV10-3 combines with J gene TRBJ1-2; D is perhaps TRBD1 (5 bases). The germline V gene encodes CDR1 ENHRY and CDR2 SYGVKD. Trimming left V 5 bases short and J 1 base short, with 8 bases between. This CDR3 spans 13 amino acids. Written as DNA, the CDR3 is TGTGCCATCAGTAAACAGGATAACTATGGCTACACCTTC. Its translation is CAISKQDNYGYTF.

Points on this clone: Other nucleotide sequences from this sample produce the same CDR3. The CDR3: CATSGTGEKLFF. CDR3 sequence (DNA): TGTGCCACCAGCGGGACAGGCGAAAAACTGTTTTTT. This chain joins TRBV24-1 and TRBJ1-4; TRBD1 agrees at 8 bases. Germline lookup yields CDR1 KGHDR and CDR2 SFDVKD. Trimming at V came to 7 bases and at J to 8 bases, leaving 2 bases not matched to a gene. This CDR3 is 12 amino acids long.

This chain's CDR3 is CASSSLQGGNSPLHF. The CDR3 DNA reads TGCGCCAGCAGCTCCCTCCAAGGGGGTAATTCACCCCTCCACTTT. V and J are TRBV5-1 and TRBJ1-6; tentative D call: TRBD1 (6 bases). There are 15 residues in the CDR3. V lost 3 bases to trimming and J lost 6 bases, with 13 bases between them. CDR1 and CDR2 (germline): SGHRS, YFSETQ. Supplemented by reference TRBV5-1 and TRBJ1-6, the full variable domain reads KAGVTQTPRYLIKTRGQQVTLSCSPISGHRSVSWYQQTPGQGLQFLFEYFSETQRNKGNFPGRFSGRQFSNSRSEMNVSTLELGDSALYLCASSSLQGGNSPLHFGNGTRLTVT.

As regards this clone: The sample has other DNA sequences that encode this CDR3 too. The chain is built from TRBV27 and TRBJ1-4; D might be TRBD1 (5 bases). V was cut by 3 bases and J by 7 bases, with 9 bases left in between. This CDR3 spans 13 amino acids. CDR1 and CDR2 (germline): MNHEY, SMNVEV (reference sequence). CDR3 DNA sequence: TGTGCCAGCAGTTTCTCAGGGTTTGAAAAACTGTTTTTT. Its translation is CASSFSGFEKLFF.